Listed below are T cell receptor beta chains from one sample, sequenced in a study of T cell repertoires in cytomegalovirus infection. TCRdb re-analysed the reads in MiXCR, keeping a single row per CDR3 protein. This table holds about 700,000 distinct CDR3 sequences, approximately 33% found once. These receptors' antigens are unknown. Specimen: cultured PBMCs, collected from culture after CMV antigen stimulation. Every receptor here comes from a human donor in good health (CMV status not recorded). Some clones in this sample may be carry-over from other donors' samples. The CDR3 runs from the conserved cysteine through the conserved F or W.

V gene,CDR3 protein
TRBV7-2,CASSLFAGELFF
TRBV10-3,CAISEQVTDTQYF
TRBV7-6,CASSLDGTSGPKNEQFF
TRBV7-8,CASSLVRIQNTEAFF
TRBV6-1,CASSEARNYEQYF
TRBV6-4,CASSEVAAAGELFF
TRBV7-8,CASSLPGGSGSTYEQYF
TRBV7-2,CASSPLDGYSGNTIYF
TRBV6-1,CASSEWAGGANNEQFF
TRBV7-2,CASSFNRQETQYF
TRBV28,CASGLFRQPQHF
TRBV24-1,CATSEGSGVGSSYNEQFF
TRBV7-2,CASSLTTHTYEQYF
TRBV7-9,CASSLARLGEQYF
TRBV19,CASSISDVSTGNTIYF
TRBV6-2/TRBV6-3,CASSSEGFYEQYF
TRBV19,CASSPGGTTPEETQYF
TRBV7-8,CASSLGVVAGGPINEQFF
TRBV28,CASSLSRRRGAFF
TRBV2,CASGTGGRFVYGYTF
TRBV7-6,CASSLEGRTYEQYF
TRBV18,CASSPEGRETQYF
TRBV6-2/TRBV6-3,CASSYSLEQFF
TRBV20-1,CSARLPRAPETQYF
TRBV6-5,CASSSPGAGANVLTF
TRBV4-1,CASSPTGGEMNTEAFF
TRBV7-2,CASSPTQNIQYF
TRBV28,CASSTGLPGPFAQYF
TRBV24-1,CATSDGRDREFGELFF
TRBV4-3,CASSIRDRSTDTQYF
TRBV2,CASSAGGGGTDTQYF
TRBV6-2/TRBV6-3,CASSKSGLAKETQYF
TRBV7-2,CASSPGSDRRAGELFF
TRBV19,CASKVGNEQFF
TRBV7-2,CASSLQQGKETQYF
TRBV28,CASSPHYSGERSSTDTQYF
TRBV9,CASSRQGESSYGYTF
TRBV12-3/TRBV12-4,CASSFLEQYF
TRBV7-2,CASTWGGGNTEAFF
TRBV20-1,CSANNQGLRNTEAFF
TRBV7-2,CASSTGTVSNQPQHF
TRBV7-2,CASSLANRGGTDTQYF
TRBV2,CASSPERATYEQYF
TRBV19,CASSTLPGPRYEQYF
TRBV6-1,CASSGEVSETQYF
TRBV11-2,CASSSLAEGKDQPQHF
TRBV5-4,CASTTTSQETQYF
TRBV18,CASSPAAGVDGYTF
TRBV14,CASSQPLEETQYF
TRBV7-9,CASSLWEVSPYNEQFF
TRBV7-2,CASSTTGQSNTEAFF
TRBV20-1,CSASAGGGATDTQYF
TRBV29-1,CSVQAAEQFF
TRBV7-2,CASSFDGFYQPQHF
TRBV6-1,CASRKGQARHNEKLFF
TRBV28,CASSPGGNQETQYF
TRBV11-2,CASSSTSSTDTQYF
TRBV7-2,CASSYDRGDEKLFF
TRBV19,CASRETQVADTQYF
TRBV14,CASSQTAAGANVLTF